The 32 T cell receptor beta chains below were found in one sample sequenced in a study of Ad26.COV2.S vaccination and SARS-CoV-2 variants. Sequencing used immunoSEQ multiplex PCR; TCRdb keeps in-frame clones, though not all of them. This table holds roughly 400,000 clones, approximately 91% found once. The treatment here: 19 received Ad26.COV2.S at low or high dose, single or two shots; roughly 5 received placebo; per-sample allocation not given. Vaccine and placebo recipients were sampled on day 63 after the first injection. Here the sequenced sample was peripheral blood, taken in a trial of Ad26.COV2.S vaccine versus placebo. The source is a person aged 18-65 years who received the Ad26.COV2.S COVID-19 vaccine or a placebo.

The J gene is TRBJ2-3, the V gene TRBV4-1, with 8 bases fitting TRBD2. V lost 1 base and J lost 8; bases outside the gene matches: 14. CDR3 length: 17 amino acids. CDR1 is MGHRA, CDR2 YSYEKL, per germline. CDR3 nucleotides: TGCGCCAGCAGCCAAGTACAGCGGGAGTCTCCCAGCGTTACGCAGTATTTT. This sequence encodes CASSQVQRESPSVTQYF.

The rearrangement joins TRBV7-9 to TRBJ1-2; the D gene is possibly TRBD1 (6 bases). The V gene lost 3 bases and the J gene lost 7 bases, with 12 bases spanning the gap. Germline V gene sequence: CDR1 SEHNR, CDR2 FQNEAQ (reference sequence). This CDR3 has 13 residues. The CDR3 bases are TGTGCCAGCAGCTTCGAGGGGGGGTTTGGCTACACCTTC. It translates to CASSFEGGFGYTF.

This sequence joins TRBV4-2 and TRBJ2-1, with 12 bases identical to TRBD2. The CDR3 runs 16 residues. Germline CDR1 reads LGHNA; CDR2 reads YNFKEQ. V dropped 0 bases and J dropped 3; count of bases not matched to a gene: 0. The CDR3 DNA follows: TGTGCCAGCAGCCAAGAGACTAGCGGGAGCTACAATGAGCAGTTCTTC. Translating it yields CASSQETSGSYNEQFF.

This clone was recorded a few times. The chain is built from TRBV27 and TRBJ2-3, with D possibly called TRBD1 or TRBD2 (5 bases each). The germline V gene has CDR1 MNHEY and CDR2 SMNVEV (reference sequence). This CDR3 spans 16 amino acids. The V end lost 6 bases, the J end lost 1 base, and 17 bases lay between the germline ends. The CDR3 protein is CASRNSGTAGTDTQYF. The DNA of the CDR3 is TGTGCCAGCAGAAATTCCGGGACGGCCGGCACAGATACGCAGTATTTT.

The CDR3 protein is CASSGTGEFQPQHF. The CDR3 DNA reads TGTGCCAGCTCGGGGACAGGGGAGTTTCAGCCCCAGCATTTT. This chain links TRBV18 with TRBJ1-5; TRBD1 aligns across 10 bases. The CDR3 extends over 14 amino acids. Germline V gives CDR1 KGHSH, CDR2 LQKENI. Germline trimming cut 6 bases from V and 6 bases from J; bases unmatched to any gene: 5.

The CDR3 DNA sequence: TGCGCCAGCAGCCCACAGGGGGCTGGCGGGGAGCTGTTTTTT. It yields the protein CASSPQGAGGELFF. The chain joins TRBV5-1 to TRBJ2-2; 9 nucleotides agree with TRBD1. CDR3 length: 14 amino acids. V dropped 4 bases and J dropped 7; count of bases not matched to a gene: 5. Per the germline V gene, CDR1 is SGHRS and CDR2 is YFSETQ.

The chain joins TRBV5-1 to TRBJ2-2; TRBD2 matches at 7 bases. The length of the CDR3 is 14 residues. J lost 7 bases, V lost 2 bases, and 5 bases had no gene match. Germline values: CDR1 SGHRS, CDR2 YFSETQ. CDR3 in DNA: TGCGCCAGCAGCTTACGCGGGAGAGACGGGGAGCTGTTTTTT. Its protein product is CASSLRGRDGELFF.

This sequence joins TRBV6-5 and TRBJ2-1; 7 positions match TRBD1. Trimming removed 6 bases from V and 9 bases from J; junction bases left unmatched: 5. The CDR3 length is 12 residues. Germline CDR1 MNHEY, CDR2 SVGAGI. CDR3 amino acids: CASSPDRVEQFF. DNA of the CDR3: TGTGCCAGCAGCCCCGACAGGGTTGAGCAGTTCTTC.

This chain links TRBV9 with TRBJ2-1; the match to TRBD2 covers 11 bases. Germline lookup yields CDR1 SGDLS and CDR2 YYNGEE. The junction had 7 bases not matched to a gene; V was cut back by 2 bases and J by 9 bases. The CDR3 has 15 residues. The CDR3 spells CASSVTSGRASEQFF. DNA for the CDR3: TGTGCCAGCAGCGTTACTAGCGGGAGAGCCAGTGAGCAGTTCTTC.

V and J are TRBV25-1 and TRBJ1-6, with D perhaps TRBD1 (6 bases). The V end was cut by 6 bases, the J end by 5 bases, with 8 bases between. Germline V gene sequence: CDR1 MGHDK, CDR2 SYGVNS. The CDR3 totals 13 residues. The CDR3 nucleotides are TGTGCCAGCAGGGACAGAGATAATTCACCCCTCCACTTT. Translation gives CASRDRDNSPLHF. The whole variable domain, filled in from reference TRBV25-1 and TRBJ1-6, reads EADIYQTPRYLVIGTGKKITLECSQTMGHDKMYWYQQDPGMELHLIHYSYGVNSTEKGDLSSESTVSRIRTEHFPLTLESARPSHTSQYLCASRDRDNSPLHFGNGTRLTVT.

The J gene is TRBJ1-1, the V gene TRBV11-2, with a possible D match to TRBD1 (5 bases). Trimming took 5 bases from V and 1 from J, leaving 11 bases between them. Germline V gene lookup returns CDR1 SGHAT and CDR2 FQNNGV. The CDR3 consists of 14 residues. CDR3 in DNA: TGTGCCAGCAGCCTCGGACAACAGAACACTGAAGCTTTCTTT. As protein: CASSLGQQNTEAFF.

The chain links TRBV6-5 to TRBJ2-1; 7 nucleotides line up with TRBD1. The CDR3 has 13 amino acids. Germline V gene lookup returns CDR1 MNHEY and CDR2 SVGAGI. Trimming removed 6 bases from V and 9 bases from J; junction bases left unmatched: 8. The DNA for the CDR3 is TGTGCCAGCAGCCCCCAGGGGGTAAGTGAGCAGTTCTTC. Its translation: CASSPQGVSEQFF.

The chain uses TRBV29-1 and TRBJ1-4; 7 bases are a match to TRBD1. The V gene's germline CDR1 is SQVTM and CDR2 ANQGSEA. The CDR3 totals 11 residues. Trimming removed 6 bases from V and 15 bases from J; junction bases left unmatched: 10. CDR3 nucleotide sequence: TGCAGCGTCACTCACAGGGGAGATATGTTTTTT. Protein product: CSVTHRGDMFF.

This clone appeared a few times. The CDR3 DNA reads as TGTGCCAGCAGCGTAGGAGAGTCGAATGAGCAGTTCTTC. This gives the protein CASSVGESNEQFF. The chain joins TRBV9 to TRBJ2-1; the D is unclear. V lost 0 bases and J lost 7, with 8 bases in between. The CDR3 runs 13 residues. In germline, CDR1 is SGDLS, CDR2 YYNGEE.

This chain uses TRBV7-2 with TRBJ1-2, with TRBD1 identical over 8 bases. Germline lookup yields CDR1 SGHTA and CDR2 FQGNSA. Losses at the gene ends were 5 bases for V and 7 bases for J; bases not matched to a gene: 12. This CDR3 is built from 15 residues. CDR3: CASSVTRQGWGGYTF. CDR3 sequence (DNA): TGTGCCAGCAGCGTTACAAGACAGGGGTGGGGTGGCTACACCTTC.

V and J are TRBV28 and TRBJ2-3; D not certain. In germline, CDR1 is MDHEN, CDR2 SYDVKM. This CDR3 comprises 12 residues. V was shortened by 5 bases and J by 6 bases, with 9 bases between the two germline ends. CDR3 bases: TGTGCCAGCAGTCCCCGCTGGGATACGCAGTATTTT. Translation: CASSPRWDTQYF.

CDR3 sequence reads: CASSLPRTGGSGANVLTF. The CDR3 DNA sequence: TGTGCCAGCAGTTTACCCCGAACAGGGGGCTCTGGGGCCAACGTCCTGACTTTC. This chain connects TRBV28 to TRBJ2-6; 8 bases match TRBD1. V was clipped by 2 bases and J by 0 bases; unmatched bases: 6. This CDR3 region has 18 residues. Germline V CDR1 and CDR2: MDHEN, SYDVKM.

This sequence joins TRBV30 and TRBJ1-2; D gene uncertain. CDR1 GTSNPN and CDR2 SVGIG come from the germline V gene (reference sequence). The CDR3 is 17 residues long. Between the trimmed V and J ends, which lost 0 bases and 5 bases, there was a span of 22 bases. The CDR3 bases are TGTGCCTGGAGTGTACATCTCGGACCGAATACCAATTATGGCTACACCTTC. Protein product: CAWSVHLGPNTNYGYTF. Supplemented by reference TRBV30 and TRBJ1-2, the full variable domain reads SQTIHQWPATLVQPVGSPLSLECTVEGTSNPNLYWYRQAAGRGLQLLFYSVGIGQISSEVPQNLSASRPQDRQFILSSKKLLLSDSGFYLCAWSVHLGPNTNYGYTFGSGTRLTVV.

This clone was seen just once. V and J are TRBV5-4 and TRBJ2-2; a possible D gene is TRBD2 (6 bases). V lost 0 bases, J lost 6 bases, and 12 bases lay in between. Per the germline V gene, CDR1 is SGHNT and CDR2 is YYREEE (reference sequence). The CDR3 length is 15 residues. CDR3 bases: TGTGCCAGCAGCTTGGTGGTCGGGAGACCCGGGGAGCTGTTTTTT. It yields the protein CASSLVVGRPGELFF.

This chain joins TRBV2 and TRBJ2-3; weak D call: TRBD1 (6 bases). The CDR3 is 12 residues long. V lost 7 bases, J lost 5 bases, and 10 bases lay in between. Germline loops: CDR1 SNHLY, CDR2 FYNNEI. The CDR3 region is CASILQGDTQYF. CDR3 nucleotides: TGTGCCAGCATATTACAGGGAGATACGCAGTATTTT.

The chain carries TRBV18 and TRBJ2-1, with 7 bases identical to TRBD2. Germline assignment: CDR1 KGHSH and CDR2 LQKENI. The CDR3 extends over 15 amino acids. The trim removed 5 bases at V and 0 bases at J, leaving 4 bases unmatched. CDR3 amino acids: CASSNLADSYNEQFF. CDR3 DNA: TGTGCCAGCTCAAATCTAGCGGACTCCTACAATGAGCAGTTCTTC.

CDR3 DNA: TGTGCCAGCAGTTACTCGGTTGCGGATACGCAGTATTTT. Translation: CASSYSVADTQYF. The chain has TRBV6-5 and TRBJ2-3; D is unresolved. The germline V and J ends were trimmed by 0 bases and 6 bases, with 7 bases remaining between them. The CDR3 contains 13 residues. The germline V gene encodes CDR1 MNHEY and CDR2 SVGAGI.

This clone has a single count. The chain links TRBV10-2 to TRBJ2-3, with a possible D match to TRBD1 (5 bases). Trimming took off 8 bases at V and 6 bases at J, with 15 bases between the two ends. The CDR3 contains 13 residues. Germline V lookup: CDR1 WSHSY, CDR2 SAAADI. The CDR3 region has the DNA TGCGCCAGCGGGGTAGGGGAAGTGGATACGCAGTATTTT. Its protein product is CASGVGEVDTQYF.

The chain uses TRBV5-1 and TRBJ2-2, with 9 nucleotides matching TRBD1. Trimming removed 3 bases from V and 7 bases from J; junction bases left unmatched: 7. This CDR3 comprises 15 residues. The germline V gene has CDR1 SGHRS and CDR2 YFSETQ. CDR3 residues: CASSSPGTGYGELFF. CDR3 nucleotide sequence: TGCGCCAGCAGCTCGCCCGGGACAGGGTACGGGGAGCTGTTTTTT.

The chain links TRBV30 to TRBJ1-4, with D unclear. Trimming pared 0 bases from V and 5 bases from J, leaving 7 bases between. Germline V CDR1 and CDR2: GTSNPN, SVGIG (reference sequence). The CDR3 covers 13 residues. This CDR3 is CAWSVLRNEKLFF. The CDR3 DNA follows: TGTGCCTGGAGTGTTCTCAGGAATGAAAAACTGTTTTTT.

The chain has TRBV6-6 and TRBJ2-5, with 7 bases matching TRBD1. The CDR3 totals 15 residues. CDR1 is MNHNY and CDR2 is SVGAGI in the germline V gene (reference sequence). V lost 2 bases and J lost 2; bases outside the gene matches: 5. CDR3 amino acids: CASSYVGRGQETQYF. CDR3 nucleotides: TGTGCCAGCAGTTACGTGGGCAGGGGGCAAGAGACCCAGTACTTC.

The gene calls are TRBV28 and TRBJ1-6; TRBD1 is a possible D gene (6 bases). Trimming shortened V by 5 bases and J by 5 bases, and 13 bases separated the two germline ends. CDR3 size: 15 residues. CDR1 and CDR2 from the germline V gene are MDHEN and SYDVKM. The CDR3 DNA sequence: TGTGCCAGCAGTCCACAGGGTCCCCATAATTCACCCCTCCACTTT. This encodes CASSPQGPHNSPLHF.

This clone has only a few counts. The CDR3 reads CASSLSGGGTYEQYF. The DNA of the CDR3 is TGTGCCAGCAGTTTATCGGGCGGAGGGACCTACGAGCAGTACTTC. The V gene is TRBV27, the J gene TRBJ2-7, with D perhaps matching TRBD2 (6 bases). Germline V gene lookup returns CDR1 MNHEY and CDR2 SMNVEV (reference sequence). V lost 0 bases to trimming and J lost 2 bases, with 11 bases between them. There are 15 residues in the CDR3.

The chain employs TRBV24-1 and TRBJ2-7; D may be TRBD1 or TRBD2 (5 bases each). Looked up from germline, CDR1 is KGHDR and CDR2 is SFDVKD. This CDR3 spans 13 amino acids. V lost 4 bases and J 8 bases, leaving 14 bases between the germline ends. The CDR3 loop is CATSDRDVVKQYF. For the CDR3, the DNA is TGTGCCACCAGTGACCGGGACGTCGTCAAGCAGTACTTC.

This clone was picked up one time. This chain uses TRBV5-5 with TRBJ2-1, with D hard to call. The CDR3 consists of 14 residues. Per the germline V gene, CDR1 is SGHKS and CDR2 is YYEKEE (reference sequence). V lost 6 bases and J 2 bases, leaving 12 bases between the germline ends. The CDR3 here is CASTPTEPYNEQFF. In nucleotides, the CDR3 is TGTGCCAGCACCCCGACTGAGCCCTACAATGAGCAGTTCTTC.

This clone was seen once. The chain recombines TRBV4-1 with TRBJ2-7; TRBD2 matches 7 bases. J lost 3 bases, V lost 4 bases, and 12 bases had no gene match. Looked up from germline, CDR1 is MGHRA and CDR2 is YSYEKL. The CDR3 covers 16 residues. The CDR3 loop reads CASSPGMGGSIYEQYF. In DNA form, the CDR3 reads TGCGCCAGCAGCCCAGGGATGGGGGGGTCCATCTACGAGCAGTACTTC.

This chain uses TRBV4-2 with TRBJ2-7; 7 nucleotides align to TRBD2. The CDR3 covers 13 residues. The junction had 9 bases not matched to a gene; V was cut back by 1 base and J by 12 bases. Germline-derived CDR1 and CDR2 are LGHNA and YNFKEQ. CDR3 region: CASSQVGEGGLYF. The DNA of the CDR3 is TGTGCCAGCAGCCAAGTGGGGGAGGGAGGATTGTACTTC.